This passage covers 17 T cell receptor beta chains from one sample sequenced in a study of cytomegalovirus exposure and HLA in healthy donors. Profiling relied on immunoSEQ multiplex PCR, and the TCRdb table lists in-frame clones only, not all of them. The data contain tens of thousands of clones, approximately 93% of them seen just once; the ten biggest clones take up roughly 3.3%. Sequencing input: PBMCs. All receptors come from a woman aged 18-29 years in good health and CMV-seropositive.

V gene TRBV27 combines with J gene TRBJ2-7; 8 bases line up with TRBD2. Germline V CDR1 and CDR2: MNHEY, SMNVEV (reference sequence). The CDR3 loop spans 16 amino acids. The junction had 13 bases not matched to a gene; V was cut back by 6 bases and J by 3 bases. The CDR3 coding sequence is TGTGCCAGCAGCTACAATTTAGCGGGGTGGGTCTACGAGCAGTACTTC. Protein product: CASSYNLAGWVYEQYF.

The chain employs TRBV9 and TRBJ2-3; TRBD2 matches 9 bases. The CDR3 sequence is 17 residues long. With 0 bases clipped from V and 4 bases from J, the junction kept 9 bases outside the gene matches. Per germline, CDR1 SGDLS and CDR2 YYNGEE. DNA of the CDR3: TGTGCCAGCAGCGTAGAAGGGCTAGCGGGGTCACCAGATACGCAGTATTTT. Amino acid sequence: CASSVEGLAGSPDTQYF.

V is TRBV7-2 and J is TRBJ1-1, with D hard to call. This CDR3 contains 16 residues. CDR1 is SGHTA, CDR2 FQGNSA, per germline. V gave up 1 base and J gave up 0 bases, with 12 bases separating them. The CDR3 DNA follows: TGTGCCAGCAGCTTAGATTATAACAGATTGAACACTGAAGCTTTCTTT. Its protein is CASSLDYNRLNTEAFF.

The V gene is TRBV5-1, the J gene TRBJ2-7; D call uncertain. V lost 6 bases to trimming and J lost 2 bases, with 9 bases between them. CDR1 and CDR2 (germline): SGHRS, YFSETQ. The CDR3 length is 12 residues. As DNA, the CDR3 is TGCGCCAGCAACCTGCGTCCCTACGAGCAGTACTTC. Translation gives CASNLRPYEQYF.

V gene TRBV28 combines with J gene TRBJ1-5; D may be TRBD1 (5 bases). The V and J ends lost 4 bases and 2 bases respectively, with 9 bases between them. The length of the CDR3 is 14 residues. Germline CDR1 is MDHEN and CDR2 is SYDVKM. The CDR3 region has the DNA TGTGCCAGCAGTTCAGGACATCGCAATCAGCCCCAGCATTTT. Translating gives CASSSGHRNQPQHF.

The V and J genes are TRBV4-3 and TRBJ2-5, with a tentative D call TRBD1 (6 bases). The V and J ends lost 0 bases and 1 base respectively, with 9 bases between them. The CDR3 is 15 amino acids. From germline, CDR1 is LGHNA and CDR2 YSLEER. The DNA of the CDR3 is TGCGCCAGCAGCCAAGATACAGGGTTCCAAGAGACCCAGTACTTC. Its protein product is CASSQDTGFQETQYF.

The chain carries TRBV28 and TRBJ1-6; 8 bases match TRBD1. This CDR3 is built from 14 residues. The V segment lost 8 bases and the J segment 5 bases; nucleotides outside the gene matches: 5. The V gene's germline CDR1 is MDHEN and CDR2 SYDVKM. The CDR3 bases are TGTGCCAGCGGAGACAGGGGACATAATTCACCCCTCCACTTT. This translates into CASGDRGHNSPLHF.

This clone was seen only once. CDR3 sequence (DNA): TGTGCCAGCATTACCACCCTCGGGAGCCTTAGCAATCAGCCCCAGCATTTT. Protein sequence: CASITTLGSLSNQPQHF. This chain connects TRBV28 to TRBJ1-5; D remains ambiguous. The CDR3 has 17 residues. Trimming left V 7 bases short and J 0 bases short, with 19 bases between. Germline V CDR1 and CDR2: MDHEN, SYDVKM.

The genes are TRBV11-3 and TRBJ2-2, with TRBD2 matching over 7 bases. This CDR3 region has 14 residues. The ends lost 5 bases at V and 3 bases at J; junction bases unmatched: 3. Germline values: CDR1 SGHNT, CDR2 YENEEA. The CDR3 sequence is CASSLGGDTGELFF. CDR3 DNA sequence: TGTGCCAGCAGCCTGGGGGGGGACACCGGGGAGCTGTTTTTT.

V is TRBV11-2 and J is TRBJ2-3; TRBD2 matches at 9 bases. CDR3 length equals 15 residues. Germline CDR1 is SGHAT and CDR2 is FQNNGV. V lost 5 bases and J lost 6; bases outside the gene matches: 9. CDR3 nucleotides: TGTGCCAGCAGCCGTCATAGCGGGGGCGAGGATACGCAGTATTTT. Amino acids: CASSRHSGGEDTQYF.

The CDR3 is CASSPDNSGRADDEQFF. CDR3 sequence (DNA): TGTGCCAGCAGCCCAGATAATAGCGGGAGGGCCGATGATGAGCAGTTCTTC. This sequence joins TRBV28 and TRBJ2-1, with 11 bases matching TRBD2. After removal of 6 bases from V and 8 bases from J, the junction contained 15 bases not matched to a gene. Per the germline V gene, CDR1 is MDHEN and CDR2 is SYDVKM. This CDR3 region has 17 residues. Variable domain in full (rest from reference TRBV28 and TRBJ2-1): DVKVTQSSRYLVKRTGEKVFLECVQDMDHENMFWYRQDPGLGLRLIYFSYDVKMKEKGDIPEGYSVSREKKERFSLILESASTNQTSMYLCASSPDNSGRADDEQFFGPGTRLTVL.

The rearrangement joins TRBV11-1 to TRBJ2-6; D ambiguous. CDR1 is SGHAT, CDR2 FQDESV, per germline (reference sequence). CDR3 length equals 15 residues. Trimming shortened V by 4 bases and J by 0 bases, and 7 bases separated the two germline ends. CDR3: CASSYSHSGANVLTF. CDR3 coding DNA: TGTGCCAGCAGCTACAGCCACTCTGGGGCCAACGTCCTGACTTTC.

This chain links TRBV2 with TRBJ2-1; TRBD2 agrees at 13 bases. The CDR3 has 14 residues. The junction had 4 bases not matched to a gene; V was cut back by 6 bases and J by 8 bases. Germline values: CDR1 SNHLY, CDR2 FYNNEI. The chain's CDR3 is CASSGTSGDYEQFF. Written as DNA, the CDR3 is TGTGCCAGCAGCGGGACTAGCGGGGACTATGAGCAGTTCTTC.

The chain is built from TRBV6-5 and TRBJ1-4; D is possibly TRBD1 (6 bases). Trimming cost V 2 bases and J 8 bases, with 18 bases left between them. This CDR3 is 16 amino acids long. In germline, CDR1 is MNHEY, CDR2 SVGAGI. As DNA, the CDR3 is TGTGCCAGCAGTTACACCGGGACACATAATTACGAAAAACTGTTTTTT. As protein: CASSYTGTHNYEKLFF.

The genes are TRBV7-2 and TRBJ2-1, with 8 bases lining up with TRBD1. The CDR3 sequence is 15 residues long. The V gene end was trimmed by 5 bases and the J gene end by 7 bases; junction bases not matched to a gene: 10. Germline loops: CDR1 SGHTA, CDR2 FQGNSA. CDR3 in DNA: TGTGCCAGCAGCCGTCGGGACAGGTATACGAATGAGCAGTTCTTC. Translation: CASSRRDRYTNEQFF.

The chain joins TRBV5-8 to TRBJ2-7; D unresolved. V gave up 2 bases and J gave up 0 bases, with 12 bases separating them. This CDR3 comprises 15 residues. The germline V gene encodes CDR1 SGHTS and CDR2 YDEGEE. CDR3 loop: CASSLVRFSSYEQYF. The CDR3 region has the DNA TGTGCCAGCAGCTTAGTCAGGTTTAGCTCCTACGAGCAGTACTTC.

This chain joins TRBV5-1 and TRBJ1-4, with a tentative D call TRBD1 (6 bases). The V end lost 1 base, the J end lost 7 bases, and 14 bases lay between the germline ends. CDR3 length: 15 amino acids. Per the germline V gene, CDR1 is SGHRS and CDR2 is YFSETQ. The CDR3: CASSLMQGSSEKLFF. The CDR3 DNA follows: TGCGCCAGCAGCTTGATGCAGGGGTCCAGTGAAAAACTGTTTTTT. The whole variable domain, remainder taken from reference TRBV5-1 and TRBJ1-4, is KAGVTQTPRYLIKTRGQQVTLSCSPISGHRSVSWYQQTPGQGLQFLFEYFSETQRNKGNFPGRFSGRQFSNSRSEMNVSTLELGDSALYLCASSLMQGSSEKLFFGSGTQLSVL.